These T cell receptor beta chains were read from a single sample in a study of blood T cell repertoires in COVID-19. The assay was immunoSEQ multiplex PCR, and TCRdb's table has in-frame clones only and misses some. The data contain roughly 230,000 clones, approximately 84% of them singletons. Sequencing was performed on peripheral blood. These receptor sequences come from a man between 50 and 59 years old with active or convalescent COVID-19. The CDR3 runs from the conserved cysteine through the conserved F or W. The listing skips clone size in some rows; elsewhere it reads once, few, many or a size class.

TRBV6-2/TRBV6-3	.	TRBJ1-1	CASSPRGTGTEAFF
TRBV5-1	once	TRBJ2-3	CASSLESSGGGTDTQYF
TRBV7-2	.	TRBJ1-5	CASSPNAGGAGQPQHF
TRBV5-4	.	TRBJ1-2	CASSIRQDGYTF
TRBV5-1	.	TRBJ2-1	CASSMRGTKGDEQFF
TRBV9	.	TRBJ1-1	CASSGQGADTEAFF
TRBV4-2	once	TRBJ1-2	CASSQGTGQGGGYTF
TRBV3-1/TRBV3-2	.	TRBJ2-7	CASSRTGDNHEQYF
TRBV30	.	TRBJ2-7	CAWSSRTALSYEQYF
TRBV7-2	.	TRBJ2-3	CASRRLAGEITDTQYF
TRBV20-1	.	TRBJ2-1	CSARQGVF
TRBV6-5	.	TRBJ1-6	CASGRSSYNSPLHF
TRBV18	.	TRBJ1-2	CASSPPQDSANYGYTF
TRBV5-4	.	TRBJ2-1	CASSPSSGASYNEQFF
TRBV6-6	.	TRBJ2-7	CASSQRTGDSSYEQYF
TRBV10-3	.	TRBJ1-5	CAISDRASNQPQHF
TRBV30	.	TRBJ2-3	CAWSVMGARTDTQYF
TRBV4-2	.	TRBJ1-1	CASSQDRAGGSTEAFF
TRBV11-2	once	TRBJ2-5	CASSPAGGAVETQYF
TRBV28	once	TRBJ1-5	CASSRGQFNSNQPQHF
TRBV9	.	TRBJ2-5	CASSVVGGGVETQYF
TRBV6-1	once	TRBJ2-7	CASSEGAGGPGEQYF